The 2 T cell receptor beta chains listed next were all sequenced from one sample in a study of glioma-infiltrating T cells after dendritic cell vaccination. Documented time point: after dendritic cell vaccination, including at tumor progression/relapse. Libraries were prepared by immunoSEQ multiplex PCR; TCRdb keeps only in-frame clonotypes and omits some of them. The data show 65,000 to 80,000 clones, around 87% seen once. Sequencing was performed on blood, taken after dendritic cell vaccination. The receptor set was obtained from a human donor with glioblastoma.

The genes are TRBV9 and TRBJ1-2; possible D gene TRBD1, 6 bases. The CDR3 is 16 amino acids. From germline, CDR1 is SGDLS and CDR2 YYNGEE. V shed 0 bases and J shed 5 bases, with 17 bases lying between them. CDR3 DNA: TGTGCCAGCAGCGTAGACCCGGACAGTAAATGGTATGGCTACACCTTC. Residues: CASSVDPDSKWYGYTF.

This chain uses TRBV11-3 with TRBJ2-3; 8 nucleotides agree with TRBD2. Per germline, CDR1 SGHNT and CDR2 YENEEA. With V trimmed by 5 bases and J by 4 bases, 17 bases remained unmatched. This CDR3 is built from 18 residues. CDR3 amino acids: CASSPLGFGGRISDTQYF. DNA for the CDR3: TGTGCCAGCAGCCCGCTAGGGTTCGGCGGGAGGATTTCAGATACGCAGTATTTT.